A single sample gave rise to the 27 T cell receptor beta chains below, sequenced in a study of shared T cell receptors in the human thymus. TCRdb's copy holds only in-frame clones and misses some; the assay was immunoSEQ multiplex PCR. The table lists hundreds of thousands of clones, 80% to 90% of them singletons. The same sample was also used in a study of human thymus T cells.

Sequencing used thymocytes. The source is a boy under two years old with a congenital heart defect.

The J gene is TRBJ2-7, the V gene TRBV27, with 7 bases lining up with TRBD1. J lost 3 bases, V lost 3 bases, and 5 bases had no gene match. Looked up from germline, CDR1 is MNHEY and CDR2 is SMNVEV (reference sequence). The CDR3 is made up of 14 amino acids. The CDR3 coding sequence is TGTGCCAGCAGTTTGGGACAGCACGACTACGAGCAGTACTTC. Protein product: CASSLGQHDYEQYF.

This chain joins TRBV5-1 and TRBJ1-3; D is undetermined. CDR1 SGHRS and CDR2 YFSETQ come from the germline V gene. The CDR3 runs to 16 residues. The ends were cut back, 4 bases at V and 0 bases at J, with 14 bases in the middle. The CDR3: CASSTEQPHSGNTIYF. DNA for the CDR3: TGCGCCAGCAGCACGGAACAGCCACACTCTGGAAACACCATATATTTT.

The V and J genes are TRBV25-1 and TRBJ2-5, with 8 bases identical to TRBD1. The CDR3 is 16 amino acids. Germline trimming cut 1 base from V and 3 bases from J; bases unmatched to any gene: 7. CDR1 is MGHDK and CDR2 is SYGVNS in the germline V gene. CDR3 in DNA: TGTGCCAGCAGTGAATTAGGACAGGGAGAAGAAGAGACCCAGTACTTC. Translated, it gives CASSELGQGEEETQYF. Supplemented by reference TRBV25-1 and TRBJ2-5, the full variable domain reads EADIYQTPRYLVIGTGKKITLECSQTMGHDKMYWYQQDPGMELHLIHYSYGVNSTEKGDLSSESTVSRIRTEHFPLTLESARPSHTSQYLCASSELGQGEEETQYFGPGTRLLVL.

The V and J genes are TRBV6-1 and TRBJ1-2; possible D gene TRBD1, 6 bases. Germline assignment: CDR1 MNHNS and CDR2 SASEGT. The V gene lost 0 bases and the J gene lost 5 bases, with 13 bases spanning the gap. The CDR3 sequence is 15 residues long. This CDR3 reads CASSEANTGPYGYTF. DNA of the CDR3: TGTGCCAGCAGTGAAGCCAATACAGGGCCTTATGGCTACACCTTC.

The gene calls are TRBV2 and TRBJ2-3, with TRBD2 identical over 10 bases. The CDR3 consists of 17 residues. Trimming took 6 bases from V and 0 from J; bases not matched to a gene: 9. Germline CDR1 SNHLY, CDR2 FYNNEI. In DNA, the CDR3 is TGTGCCAGCAGACCAGCCGGACTAGCGGACAGCACAGATACGCAGTATTTT. Translated: CASRPAGLADSTDTQYF.

In regard to this clone: Other nucleotide sequences from this sample produce the same CDR3. The chain carries TRBV7-8 and TRBJ1-6; D is possibly TRBD1 (6 bases). V lost 0 bases and J 9 bases, leaving 15 bases between the germline ends. Looked up from germline, CDR1 is SGHVS and CDR2 is FQNEAQ. The CDR3 extends over 16 amino acids. The CDR3 nucleotides read TGTGCCAGCAGCTTAGCCAGAGGGCAGGGGCGTTCACCCCTCCACTTT. Translation gives CASSLARGQGRSPLHF.

The chain employs TRBV6-5 and TRBJ2-7; maybe TRBD1 (7 bases). Germline V CDR1 and CDR2: MNHEY, SVGAGI. The CDR3 is made up of 14 amino acids. V lost 5 bases and J lost 1, with 12 bases in between. In DNA, the CDR3 is TGTGCCAGCAGTCCCCAGGGGGGTTCCTACGAGCAGTACTTC. Protein sequence: CASSPQGGSYEQYF.

This chain uses TRBV27 with TRBJ1-2, with TRBD1 as a possible D gene (5 bases). In germline, CDR1 is MNHEY, CDR2 SMNVEV (reference sequence). V gave up 8 bases and J gave up 2 bases, with 15 bases separating them. CDR3 length: 14 amino acids. The CDR3 region has the DNA TGTGCCAGCGCAGACCCACAGGAGAACTATGGCTACACCTTC. Encoded protein: CASADPQENYGYTF.

The CDR3 DNA is TGTGCCAGCAGTGAATTGGGCGGGAGGGCCGGAGAGCAGTACTTC. It translates to CASSELGGRAGEQYF. The V call is TRBV25-1, the J call TRBJ2-5; 9 bases are a match to TRBD2. V lost 1 base to trimming and J lost 11 bases; unmatched junction nucleotides: 11. Germline CDR1 and CDR2: MGHDK and SYGVNS. The CDR3 is 15 residues long.

The genes are TRBV13 and TRBJ2-5; weak D call: TRBD1 (6 bases). Germline-derived CDR1 and CDR2 are PRHDT and FYEKMQ (reference sequence). V was cut by 5 bases and J by 9 bases, with 19 bases left in between. CDR3 length: 14 residues. CDR3 sequence reads: CASSIDRSEGAQYF. Written as DNA, the CDR3 is TGTGCCAGCAGCATTGACAGGTCCGAGGGGGCCCAGTACTTC. Based on the CDR3 plus reference TRBV13 and TRBJ2-5, the full variable domain is AAGVIQSPRHLIKEKRETATLKCYPIPRHDTVYWYQQGPGQDPQFLISFYEKMQSDKGSIPDRFSAQQFSDYHSELNMSSLELGDSALYFCASSIDRSEGAQYFGPGTRLLVL.

This chain joins TRBV5-1 and TRBJ2-1; 10 bases map to TRBD2. V lost 0 bases to trimming and J lost 2 bases; unmatched junction nucleotides: 8. The CDR3 contains 18 residues. Germline V gives CDR1 SGHRS, CDR2 YFSETQ. CDR3 sequence (DNA): TGCGCCAGCAGCTTGGTGGCTAGCGGGAGTTTCGCCTACAATGAGCAGTTCTTC. It codes for CASSLVASGSFAYNEQFF. The entire variable domain, with the rest obtained from reference TRBV5-1 and TRBJ2-1, is as follows: KAGVTQTPRYLIKTRGQQVTLSCSPISGHRSVSWYQQTPGQGLQFLFEYFSETQRNKGNFPGRFSGRQFSNSRSEMNVSTLELGDSALYLCASSLVASGSFAYNEQFFGPGTRLTVL.

V and J are TRBV5-5 and TRBJ2-1; no reliable D call. Germline V gene sequence: CDR1 SGHKS, CDR2 YYEKEE (reference sequence). V was cut by 0 bases and J by 3 bases, with 4 bases left in between. The CDR3 is made up of 13 amino acids. CDR3 protein: CASSLGLYNEQFF. The CDR3 DNA is TGTGCCAGCAGCTTGGGACTCTACAATGAGCAGTTCTTC.

The J gene is TRBJ2-7, the V gene TRBV11-2, with a tentative D call TRBD1 (6 bases). The CDR3 is 14 residues long. V lost 4 bases to trimming and J lost 4 bases, with 14 bases between them. CDR1 SGHAT and CDR2 FQNNGV come from the germline V gene. DNA of the CDR3: TGTGCCAGCAGCTCGGGGCAGGGGTGGTACGAGCAGTACTTC. Encoded protein: CASSSGQGWYEQYF.

The chain uses TRBV5-6 and TRBJ1-2, with 7 positions matching TRBD1. Germline trimming cut 4 bases from V and 8 bases from J; bases unmatched to any gene: 17. CDR3 size: 16 residues. The germline CDR1 and CDR2 sequences are SGHDT and YYEEEE. The CDR3 sequence is CASSGGQRASFIGYTF. The CDR3 nucleotides are TGTGCCAGCAGCGGGGGACAGAGAGCGAGTTTTATAGGCTACACCTTC.

The chain recombines TRBV15 with TRBJ2-1, with 12 bases matching TRBD2. The CDR3 totals 16 residues. CDR1 is LNHNV and CDR2 is YYDKDF in the germline V gene (reference sequence). With V trimmed by 6 bases and J by 1 base, 4 bases remained unmatched. The CDR3 DNA reads as TGTGCCACCAGTCCCGGGACTAGCGGGTCCTACAATGAGCAGTTCTTC. Protein product: CATSPGTSGSYNEQFF.

Concerning this clone: One end of the junction is discordant with germline, which a read error may explain. In the same sample, other DNA sequences code for this CDR3. This chain connects TRBV4-3 to TRBJ1-6; TRBD1 aligns across 7 bases. The CDR3 is 16 amino acids. From germline, CDR1 is LGHNA and CDR2 YSLEER. In nucleotides, the CDR3 is TGCGCCAGCAGCCAACAGGGGGTCTCCTATAATTCCCCCCTCCACTTT. It translates to CASSQQGVSYNSPLHF.

This chain joins TRBV7-9 and TRBJ1-1, with D perhaps TRBD1 (5 bases). V dropped 3 bases and J dropped 5 bases, with 16 bases sitting between them. Germline-derived CDR1 and CDR2 are SEHNR and FQNEAQ (reference sequence). This CDR3 contains 15 residues. The CDR3 bases are TGTGCCAGCAGCTTCTCCCAGGGCTTCGGTACTGAAGCTTTCTTT. Amino acid sequence: CASSFSQGFGTEAFF. The whole variable domain, filled in from reference TRBV7-9 and TRBJ1-1, reads DTGVSQNPRHKITKRGQNVTFRCDPISEHNRLYWYRQTLGQGPEFLTYFQNEAQLEKSRLLSDRFSAERPKGSFSTLEIQRTEQGDSAMYLCASSFSQGFGTEAFFGQGTRLTVV.

The chain links TRBV2 to TRBJ1-2; D unresolved. CDR3 length: 14 residues. The germline CDR1 and CDR2 sequences are SNHLY and FYNNEI. V lost 0 bases to trimming and J lost 4 bases, with 9 bases between them. For the CDR3, the DNA is TGTGCCAGCAGTGAAGCGCGGGGTGGCTATGGCTACACCTTC. Its protein is CASSEARGGYGYTF.

The J gene is TRBJ2-7, the V gene TRBV19; 8 nucleotides match TRBD1. The ends lost 2 bases at V and 1 base at J; junction bases unmatched: 4. Germline values: CDR1 LNHDA, CDR2 SQIVND (reference sequence). The CDR3 consists of 15 residues. The CDR3 spells CASSINRDRSYEQYF. The CDR3, as DNA: TGTGCCAGTAGTATAAACCGGGACAGGTCCTACGAGCAGTACTTC.

The chain has TRBV27 and TRBJ1-5, with TRBD1 matching over 8 bases. Losses at the gene ends were 5 bases for V and 2 bases for J; bases not matched to a gene: 11. Germline assignment: CDR1 MNHEY and CDR2 SMNVEV (reference sequence). This CDR3 spans 17 amino acids. CDR3 sequence (DNA): TGTGCCAGCAGTCCATACCGACAGGGGTTGGGCAATCAGCCCCAGCATTTT. This codes for CASSPYRQGLGNQPQHF.

The table lists this clone with a few counts. Additional DNA sequences in this sample encode the identical CDR3. The chain has TRBV7-2 and TRBJ2-7, with a tentative D call TRBD1 (5 bases). CDR3 length equals 13 residues. Germline assignment: CDR1 SGHTA and CDR2 FQGNSA. Trimming pared 3 bases from V and 3 bases from J, leaving 9 bases between. The CDR3 region is CASSFDRNYEQYF. DNA of the CDR3: TGTGCCAGCAGCTTCGACAGAAACTACGAGCAGTACTTC.

The V and J genes are TRBV6-5 and TRBJ2-7, with 13 bases fitting TRBD2. CDR1 and CDR2 from the germline V gene are MNHEY and SVGAGI. Trimming at V came to 6 bases and at J to 5 bases, leaving 7 bases not matched to a gene. This CDR3 has 15 amino acids. CDR3 in amino acids: CASRRLAGGVNEQYF. CDR3 nucleotides: TGTGCCAGCAGACGACTAGCGGGAGGCGTCAACGAGCAGTACTTC.

This sequence joins TRBV9 and TRBJ2-3; 7 bases fit TRBD2. Germline values: CDR1 SGDLS, CDR2 YYNGEE. This CDR3 contains 16 residues. The ends lost 3 bases at V and 1 base at J; junction bases unmatched: 8. CDR3 sequence: CASSEGGRHCTDTQYF. In DNA, the CDR3 is TGTGCCAGCAGCGAGGGCGGGAGACATTGCACAGATACGCAGTATTTT.

This clone has a single count. V and J are TRBV25-1 and TRBJ2-7, with TRBD2 as a possible D gene (5 bases). CDR1 is MGHDK, CDR2 SYGVNS, per germline. V was clipped by 6 bases and J by 2 bases, with 11 bases between them. This CDR3 has 13 amino acids. The CDR3 region has the DNA TGTGCCAGCAGCTGGGCTAGCACCTACGAGCAGTACTTC. This translates into CASSWASTYEQYF.

The gene calls are TRBV18 and TRBJ2-1, with 11 bases matching TRBD1. This CDR3 is 17 amino acids long. V was clipped by 3 bases and J by 4 bases; unmatched bases: 8. The germline V gene encodes CDR1 KGHSH and CDR2 LQKENI. CDR3 coding DNA: TGTGCCAGCTCACCGAGCCGTCGGGACAGGGGGTACAATGAGCAGTTCTTC. It codes for CASSPSRRDRGYNEQFF.

Details on this clone: One end of the junction fails to match germline, which may point to a read error. The chain combines TRBV6-5 with TRBJ2-1; TRBD1 might be the D (5 bases). CDR3 size: 13 residues. From germline, CDR1 is MNHEY and CDR2 SVGAGI. In nucleotides, the CDR3 is TGTGCCAGCAGTTACGGGGCCAAGCATACCTTCCTCTTC. This sequence encodes CASSYGAKHTFLF.

The chain combines TRBV4-3 with TRBJ1-1; a weak D match, TRBD1 (5 bases). The germline V gene encodes CDR1 LGHNA and CDR2 YSLEER. The CDR3 covers 13 residues. V gave up 0 bases and J gave up 8 bases, with 10 bases separating them. DNA for the CDR3: TGCGCCAGCAGCCAAGAGGGCGCAGGGGAAGCTTTCTTT. Protein product: CASSQEGAGEAFF.